This T cell receptor (beta chain) was captured by sequencing in a study of blood T cell repertoires in COVID-19. Across the whole study: Whether acute or convalescent, the COVID-19 samples came from the United States, Italy and Spain. Sources were T cells, B-cell-depleted T cells, or PBMCs; the material itself was cDNA or gDNA.

Original processing notes: Reference gene primer amplification in the assay estimated nucleated cell counts. Method: immunoSEQ multiplex PCR; TCRdb's copy keeps in-frame clones and lacks some. Clone size and the V and J calls come from that table; the DNA yielded D and trimming. The data hold about 91,000 clones, with almost 90% observed a single time. The source of this sequence is a woman in her 70s with acute or convalescent COVID-19. Sequences were obtained from peripheral blood.

CDR3 protein: CASRTIGAGEGEKLFF. Written as DNA, the CDR3 is TGTGCCAGCAGAACAATAGGGGCAGGGGAAGGTGAAAAACTGTTTTTT. V and J are TRBV28 and TRBJ1-4; D might be TRBD1 (6 bases). Germline assignment: CDR1 MDHEN and CDR2 SYDVKM. Deletions cut 6 bases from V and 7 bases from J, with 21 bases between. This CDR3 contains 16 residues.